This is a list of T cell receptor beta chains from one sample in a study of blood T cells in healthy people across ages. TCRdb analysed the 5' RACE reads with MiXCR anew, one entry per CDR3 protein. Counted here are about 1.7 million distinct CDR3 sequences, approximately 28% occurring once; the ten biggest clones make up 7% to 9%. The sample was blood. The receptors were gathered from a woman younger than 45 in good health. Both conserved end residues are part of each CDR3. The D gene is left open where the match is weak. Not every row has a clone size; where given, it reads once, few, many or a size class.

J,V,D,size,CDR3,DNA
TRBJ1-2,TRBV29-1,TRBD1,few,CSVVDRSTGNYGYTF,TGCAGCGTTGTGGACAGGAGCACCGGGAACTATGGCTACACCTTC
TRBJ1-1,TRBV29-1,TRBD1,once,CSVRGQAVGAFF,TGCAGCGTTCGAGGACAGGCCGTGGGAGCTTTCTTT
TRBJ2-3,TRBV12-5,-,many,CASARELSTDTQYF,TGTGCTAGTGCCCGGGAATTAAGCACAGATACGCAGTATTTT
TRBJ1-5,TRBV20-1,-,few,CSAVPLRGQPQHF,TGCAGCGCGGTTCCTCTGCGCGGTCAGCCCCAGCATTTT
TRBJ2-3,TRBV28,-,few,CASSLVLERETTDTQYF,TGTGCCAGCAGTTTGGTGCTCGAGAGGGAAACGACAGATACGCAGTATTTT
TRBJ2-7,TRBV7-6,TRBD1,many,CASSLATGGNYEQYF,TGTGCCAGCAGCTTAGCAACAGGGGGTAACTACGAGCAGTACTTC
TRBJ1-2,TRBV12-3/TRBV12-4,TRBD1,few,CARNVDRSANYGYTF,TGTGCCAGGAACGTGGACAGGTCAGCTAACTATGGCTACACCTTC
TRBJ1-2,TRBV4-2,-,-,CASSQRRGDYGYTF,TGTGCCAGCAGCCAGCGGCGGGGGGACTATGGCTACACCTTC
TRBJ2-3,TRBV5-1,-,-,CASSLQSDLSTDTQYF,TGCGCCAGCAGCCTTCAATCGGACTTAAGCACAGATACGCAGTATTTT
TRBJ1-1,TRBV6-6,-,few,CASSNTDSSEAFF,TGTGCCAGCAGTAACACGGACAGTTCTGAAGCTTTCTTT
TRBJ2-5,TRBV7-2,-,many,CASSQGAMGNQETQYF,TGTGCCAGCAGCCAGGGAGCCATGGGGAACCAAGAGACCCAGTACTTC
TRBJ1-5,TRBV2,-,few,CASSAGGGSEPQHF,TGTGCCAGCAGCGCCGGGGGGGGTTCCGAGCCCCAGCATTTT
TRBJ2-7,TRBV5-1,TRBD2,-,CASSLETSGGAKQYF,TGCGCCAGCAGCTTGGAGACTAGCGGGGGGGCCAAGCAGTACTTC
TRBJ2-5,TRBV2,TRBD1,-,CASCQDRGETQYF,TGTGCCAGCTGCCAGGACAGGGGAGAGACCCAGTACTTC
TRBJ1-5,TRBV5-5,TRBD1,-,CASSLSGQGGYQPQHF,TGTGCCAGCAGCTTGAGCGGACAGGGGGGATATCAGCCCCAGCATTTT
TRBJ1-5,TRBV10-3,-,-,CAITSGDSNQPQHF,TGTGCCATCACGTCGGGGGATAGCAATCAGCCCCAGCATTTT
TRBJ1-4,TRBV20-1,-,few,CSARAGGGEKLFF,TGCAGTGCTAGAGCCGGGGGCGGTGAAAAACTGTTTTTT
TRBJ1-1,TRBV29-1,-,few,CSVDDPWGTEAFF,TGCAGCGTTGATGACCCCTGGGGCACTGAAGCTTTCTTT
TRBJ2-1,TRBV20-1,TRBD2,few,CSARAPTSGRREQFF,TGCAGTGCTAGAGCTCCGACTAGCGGGAGAAGAGAGCAGTTCTTC
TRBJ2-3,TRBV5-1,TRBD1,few,CASSTGQATDTQYF,TGCGCCAGCAGCACCGGACAGGCCACAGATACGCAGTATTTT
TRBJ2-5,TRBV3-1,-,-,CASIQSGQTYGQYF,TGTGCCAGCATCCAATCGGGGCAAACCTACGGGCAGTACTTC
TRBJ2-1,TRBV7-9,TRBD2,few,CASSPTSGSLDEQFF,TGTGCCAGCAGCCCGACTAGCGGGAGTCTGGATGAGCAGTTCTTC
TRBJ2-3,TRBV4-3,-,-,CASSQERRGPDTQYF,TGCGCCAGCAGCCAAGAACGGCGCGGGCCAGATACGCAGTATTTT
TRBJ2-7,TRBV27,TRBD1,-,CASSFRDRVSEQYF,TGTGCCAGCAGTTTTCGTGACAGGGTCTCCGAGCAGTACTTC
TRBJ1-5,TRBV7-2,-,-,CASSFPGERQPQHF,TGTGCCAGCAGCTTTCCAGGGGAAAGACAGCCCCAGCATTTT
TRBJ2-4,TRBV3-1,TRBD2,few,CASSAGLAEGDIQYF,TGTGCCAGCAGCGCGGGACTAGCGGAGGGAGACATTCAGTACTTC
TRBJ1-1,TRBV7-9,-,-,CASSFSGNMNTEAFF,TGTGCCAGCAGCTTCTCAGGGAACATGAACACTGAAGCTTTCTTT
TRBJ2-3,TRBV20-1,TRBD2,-,CSGAVFAGVDTQYF,TGCAGTGGGGCGGTCTTTGCGGGAGTGGATACGCAGTATTTT
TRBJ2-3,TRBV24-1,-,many,CATSDFAGTQYF,TGTGCCACCAGTGATTTCGCGGGTACGCAGTATTTT
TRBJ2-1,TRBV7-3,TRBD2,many,CASRGGGSNEQFF,TGTGCCAGCCGTGGGGGGGGATCCAATGAGCAGTTCTTC
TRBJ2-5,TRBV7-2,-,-,CASSFWARTGGETQYF,TGTGCCAGCAGCTTTTGGGCGCGTACAGGAGGGGAGACCCAGTACTTC
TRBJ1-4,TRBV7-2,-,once,CTSSPGAVGLFF,TGTACCAGCAGCCCAGGGGCAGTGGGACTGTTTTTT
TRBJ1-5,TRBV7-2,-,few,CASSLGSGVAYQPQHF,TGTGCCAGCAGCTTGGGGTCGGGGGTGGCTTATCAGCCCCAGCATTTT
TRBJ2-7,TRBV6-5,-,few,CATKSGAREQYF,TGTGCCACTAAGAGTGGGGCCCGAGAGCAGTACTTC
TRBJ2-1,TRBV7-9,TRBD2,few,CASSLVDRLAANGEQFF,TGTGCCAGCAGCTTAGTCGATCGACTAGCGGCCAACGGGGAGCAGTTCTTC
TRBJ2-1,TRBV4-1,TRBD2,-,CASSQSPGLAAYNEQFF,TGCGCCAGCAGCCAATCACCGGGACTAGCGGCCTACAATGAGCAGTTCTTC
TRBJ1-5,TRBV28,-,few,CASSHSQGFGQPQHF,TGTGCCAGCAGCCATAGTCAGGGTTTCGGACAGCCCCAGCATTTT
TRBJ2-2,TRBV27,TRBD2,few,CASSTGGNGELFF,TGTGCCAGCAGTACCGGGGGGAACGGGGAGCTGTTTTTT
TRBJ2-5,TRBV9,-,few,CASSVSPTVQETQYF,TGTGCCAGCAGCGTATCCCCGACAGTCCAAGAGACCCAGTACTTC
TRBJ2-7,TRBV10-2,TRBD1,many,CASSDSGTAHYEQYF,TGCGCCAGCAGTGATTCCGGGACAGCTCATTACGAGCAGTACTTC
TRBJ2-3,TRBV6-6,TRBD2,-,CASSWRGGNTDTQYF,TGTGCCAGCAGTTGGAGGGGAGGGAACACAGATACGCAGTATTTT
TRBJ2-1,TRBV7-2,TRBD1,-,CASSFRTGMTSNEQFF,TGTGCCAGCAGCTTCCGGACAGGGATGACGAGCAATGAGCAGTTCTTC
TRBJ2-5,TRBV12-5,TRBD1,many,CASASDRPGQYF,TGTGCTAGTGCTTCGGACAGGCCAGGGCAGTACTTC
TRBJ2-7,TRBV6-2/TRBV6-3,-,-,CAGSLPGTRTYEQYF,TGCGCCGGCAGTTTGCCGGGGACGAGGACCTACGAGCAGTACTTC
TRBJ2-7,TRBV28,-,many,CASSLGGAGPDEQYF,TGTGCCAGCAGTTTAGGTGGGGCGGGCCCTGACGAGCAGTACTTC
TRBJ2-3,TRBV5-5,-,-,CASSLDGGAVDTQYF,TGTGCCAGCAGCTTGGATGGGGGGGCCGTAGATACGCAGTATTTT
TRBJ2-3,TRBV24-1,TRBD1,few,CATSGGQYTDTQYF,TGTGCCACCTCTGGGGGACAGTACACAGATACGCAGTATTTT
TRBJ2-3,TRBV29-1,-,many,CSVEDPPGRDTQYF,TGCAGCGTTGAAGATCCCCCAGGGAGGGATACGCAGTATTTT
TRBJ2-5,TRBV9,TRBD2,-,CASSVGSGSWGTQYF,TGTGCCAGCAGCGTAGGAAGCGGGAGTTGGGGGACCCAGTACTTC
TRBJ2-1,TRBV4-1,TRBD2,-,CASSQAFRERGPNEQFF,TGCGCCAGCAGCCAGGCCTTCCGGGAGCGGGGGCCGAATGAGCAGTTCTTC
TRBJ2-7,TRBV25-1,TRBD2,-,CASSESIPVAGGYNEQYF,TGTGCCAGCAGTGAATCGATCCCCGTAGCGGGGGGTTACAATGAGCAGTACTTC
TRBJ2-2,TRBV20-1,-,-,CSASPLLTSGTGELFF,TGCAGTGCTAGCCCCCTCTTAACGTCGGGCACCGGGGAGCTGTTTTTT
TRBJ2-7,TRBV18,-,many,CASSPTRTASYEQYF,TGTGCCAGCTCACCAACCCGGACGGCCTCCTACGAGCAGTACTTC
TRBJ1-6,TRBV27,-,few,CASPPQEHNSPLHF,TGTGCCAGCCCTCCACAGGAGCATAATTCACCCCTCCACTTT
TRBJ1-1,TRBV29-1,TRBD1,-,CSVRPRQGLNTEAFF,TGCAGCGTTCGGCCCCGACAGGGACTGAACACTGAAGCTTTCTTT
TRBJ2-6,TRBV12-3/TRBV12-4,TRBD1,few,CASSVGTVSGANVLTF,TGTGCCAGCAGTGTCGGGACAGTCTCTGGGGCCAACGTCCTGACTTTC
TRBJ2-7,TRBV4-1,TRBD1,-,CASSQGIPDRAYEQYF,TGCGCCAGCAGCCAAGGGATTCCGGACAGGGCGTACGAGCAGTACTTC
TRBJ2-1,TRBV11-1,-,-,CASSFGRGLNQGYEQFF,TGTGCCAGCAGCTTTGGCAGGGGCCTAAATCAAGGGTATGAGCAGTTCTTC
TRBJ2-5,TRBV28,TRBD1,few,CASRLLQGARETQYF,TGTGCCAGCAGGTTACTACAGGGGGCTAGGGAGACCCAGTACTTC
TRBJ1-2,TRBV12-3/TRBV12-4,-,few,CASSLDRVGDGYTF,TGTGCCAGCAGTTTAGACCGTGTTGGGGATGGCTACACCTTC